The following is a T cell receptor (beta chain) sequence with its context. The target of this receptor is not known. Base qualities are not recorded, but no much larger clone differs from it by a single base. The trial excluded patients who had a history of autoimmune disease or who were on systemic immunosuppression. Peripheral blood for TCR sequencing was collected from all dose cohorts at baseline, on cycle 4 day 1, and on cycle 7 day 1. The samples were drawn from a first-in-human, open-label, multicenter phase I dose-escalation trial of ivuxolimab. Adults with locally advanced or metastatic melanoma, renal cell carcinoma, hepatocellular carcinoma or head and neck squamous cell carcinoma were enrolled in the trial. Before TCR sequencing, CD4+ T cells and CD8+ T cells were sorted from peripheral blood as separate populations. To sequence the TCRbeta CDR3 region, genomic DNA was isolated from the sorted cells. TCRbeta CDR3 regions were sequenced using the immunoSEQ Assay. Sourced from immuneACCESS, this table was stored by TCRdb with only in-frame sequences that have V and J called. A share of the clones is absent; for the studies checked, an unresolved V gene accounts for under half, and the remainder has no known explanation. The table for this sample lists 65,000 to 90,000 clones; 80% to 95% of them were counted only once. Under 10% of the sample goes to the ten largest clones.

This entry is derived from a study of OX40 agonist ivuxolimab in advanced cancers. Some background on the complete study: Ivuxolimab, which targeted the costimulatory receptor OX40 (CD134), was an agonistic, fully human IgG2 monoclonal antibody. Intravenous ivuxolimab was administered to patients every 2 weeks at six dose levels: 0.01, 0.1, 0.3, 1.5, 3 and 10 mg/kg. Of the 50 or so patients in dose escalation, about 20 had hepatocellular carcinoma, about 15 had melanoma, 9 had renal cell carcinoma and 9 had head and neck cancer. Partial responses occurred in three dose-escalation patients, of whom one had hepatocellular carcinoma and two had cutaneous melanoma. Patients were allowed to have had prior anti-PD-1, anti-PD-L1 or anti-CTLA-4 therapy, and approximately 43% of the dose-escalation patients had previously received checkpoint inhibitors. The dose-escalation cohort was over 70% male with a mean age of around 64 years, ranging from about 20 to 85. Peripheral TCRbeta sequencing was intended to test whether TCR sequence diversity was altered and clonal T-cell expansion was caused by ivuxolimab. The paper covers the monotherapy dose-escalation part of the phase I ivuxolimab trial, which included N = 52 patients. Overall study outcomes, separate from this receptor: After ivuxolimab, CD8+ T cells had more expanded clones than CD4+ T cells on average. Low levels of normalized T-cell clonal expansion were also seen in some patients who did not respond. At doses from 0.1 to 3.0 mg/kg, clonal expansion was seen in both CD4+ and CD8+ blood T cells between baseline and week 6. Antigen specificity was not determined for the clonally expanded peripheral T cells. In partial responders in the 0.1-3.0 mg/kg groups, normalized peripheral clonal expansion was found to be among the lowest, especially among CD8+ T cells.

The source was CD4+ or CD8+ T cells sorted from blood, collected in a trial of the OX40 agonist ivuxolimab. This sequence was found in an adult with an advanced solid tumor such as melanoma, head and neck, liver or kidney cancer.

This receptor carries the CDR3 CASSLGLAGLQADTQYF. The sequence in DNA is TGTGCCAGCAGCTTAGGACTAGCGGGTCTGCAGGCAGATACGCAGTATTTT. The V and J segments used are TRBV13 and TRBJ2-3; 9 bases in the middle match TRBD2. V is cut back by 0 bases and J by 4 bases, with 8 bases in the junction unmatched. Based on the germline V gene (reference sequence), the CDR1 and CDR2 sequences are PRHDT and FYEKMQ. Including the terminal cysteine and phenylalanine, the CDR3 comprises 17 residues. CDR3 DNA only is kept here, 51 bases in frame from base 1.